The rows below give T cell receptor beta chains drawn from one sample of a study of blood T cell repertoires in COVID-19. Sequencing was performed with immunoSEQ multiplex PCR; in TCRdb, only in-frame clones are kept and a portion is missing. This sample has 95,000 to 120,000 clones, with 81% found just once. The sequencing input was peripheral blood. The receptors derive from a man aged 45-65 years with acute or convalescent COVID-19. Both conserved end residues are part of each CDR3. D genes are given only for firm matches.

>TRBV9|TRBJ2-3|TRBD1
CASSLGQGAGDTQYF
TGTGCCAGCAGCTTGGGACAGGGGGCCGGAGATACGCAGTATTTT
>TRBV5-6|TRBJ1-2|TRBD1
CASSLQQGFGGYTF
TGTGCCAGCAGCCTGCAACAGGGGTTTGGGGGCTACACCTTC
>TRBV9|TRBJ2-3|TRBD1
CASSVQGADTQYF
TGTGCCAGCAGCGTACAGGGGGCGGATACGCAGTATTTT
>TRBV6-5|TRBJ1-3|NA
CASRAPSSGNTIYF
TGTGCCAGCAGGGCGCCTAGCTCTGGAAACACCATATATTTT
>TRBV7-6|TRBJ2-1|TRBD1
CASSSTGAALDEQFF
TGTGCCAGCAGCTCGACAGGGGCCGCTTTGGATGAGCAGTTCTTC
>TRBV24-1|TRBJ2-2|TRBD2
CATSDLRWRGGPNTGELFF
TGTGCCACCAGTGATTTGCGTTGGCGGGGGGGCCCTAACACCGGGGAGCTGTTTTTT
>TRBV7-2|TRBJ2-2|TRBD2
CASSLGLAGRPDTGELFF
TGTGCCAGCAGCTTAGGACTAGCGGGGCGGCCCGACACCGGGGAGCTGTTTTTT
>TRBV28|TRBJ2-7|NA
CASSEQASSYEQYF
TGTGCCAGCAGTGAACAGGCTAGCTCCTACGAGCAGTACTTC
>TRBV5-1|TRBJ2-6|NA
CASSWDMPGANVLTF
TGCGCCAGCAGCTGGGACATGCCTGGGGCCAACGTCCTGACTTTC
>TRBV30|TRBJ1-5|NA
CAWSHRASQPQHF
TGTGCCTGGAGTCACAGGGCCTCTCAGCCCCAGCATTTT
>TRBV11-3|TRBJ2-1|NA
CASSPHGRTGTYNEQFF
TGTGCCAGCAGCCCCCATGGCCGGACTGGGACCTACAATGAGCAGTTCTTC
>TRBV4-1|TRBJ2-3|TRBD2
CASSQPGLAGYTDTQYF
TGCGCCAGCAGCCAACCCGGACTAGCGGGGTACACAGATACGCAGTATTTT
>TRBV7-9|TRBJ2-7|TRBD2
CASSSGTSGATVYEQYF
TGTGCCAGCAGCTCGGGGACTAGCGGGGCCACTGTCTACGAGCAGTACTTC
>TRBV28|TRBJ1-2|TRBD1
CAGRNRGGGYTF
TGTGCCGGTAGAAACAGGGGCGGCGGCTACACCTTC
>TRBV19|TRBJ1-5|NA
CASSAREDWGPGQPQHF
TGTGCCAGTAGTGCTAGGGAAGACTGGGGGCCGGGGCAGCCCCAGCATTTT
>TRBV30|TRBJ1-4|TRBD1
CAWSRQGGEKLFF
TGTGCCTGGAGCAGACAGGGAGGAGAAAAACTGTTTTTT
>TRBV19|TRBJ1-1|NA
CASTSMTRTEAFF
TGTGCCAGTACCTCAATGACAAGAACTGAAGCTTTCTTT